The 14 T cell receptor beta chains below come from one sample, sequenced in a study of T cells in Graves' hyperthyroidism and ophthalmopathy. Amplified TCR beta CDR3 regions came from RNA transcripts. The HTBI primer set was used in a first-round RT-PCR of the TCR CDR3. Using its own MiXCR run on the multiplex PCR reads, TCRdb lists one record per CDR3 protein. Seen here are hundreds of thousands of distinct CDR3 sequences, around a third observed once, and the top ten hold 30% to 40%. The sequencing sample was made of blood. Receptor source: a middle-aged woman with Graves' hyperthyroidism.

This clonotype was picked up a small number of times. This chain connects TRBV20-1 to TRBJ1-1; no clear D gene. The V end was cut by 3 bases, the J end by 0 bases, with 11 bases between. This CDR3 spans 14 amino acids. Germline-derived CDR1 and CDR2 are DFQATT and SNEGSKA (reference sequence). The CDR3 DNA reads as TGCAGTGCTAGTCTAGGAGACATGAACACTGAAGCTTTCTTT. Amino acids: CSASLGDMNTEAFF.

The V call is TRBV7-9, the J call TRBJ2-7, with 12 bases aligning to TRBD2. Losses at the gene ends were 4 bases for V and 4 bases for J; bases not matched to a gene: 8. The germline V gene has CDR1 SEHNR and CDR2 FQNEAQ (reference sequence). The CDR3 consists of 16 residues. CDR3 nucleotides: TGTGCCAGCAGCTCCGTAGGACTAGCGGGAAGGTACGAGCAGTACTTC. This translates into CASSSVGLAGRYEQYF.

At least ten counts were recorded for this clonotype. The chain joins TRBV7-9 to TRBJ2-7; D unresolved. With 8 bases removed from V and 0 bases from J, the gap between germline ends came to 5 bases. The CDR3 sequence is 11 residues long. Germline CDR1 reads SEHNR; CDR2 reads FQNEAQ (reference sequence). DNA for the CDR3: TGTGCCAGCGGGTCCTCCTACGAGCAGTACTTC. Its protein is CASGSSYEQYF.

This sequence joins TRBV7-2 and TRBJ2-2, with 8 bases fitting TRBD2. Per germline, CDR1 SGHTA and CDR2 FQGNSA. This CDR3 is 16 amino acids long. Germline trimming cut 4 bases from V and 4 bases from J; bases unmatched to any gene: 8. The CDR3 DNA is TGTGCCAGCAGCTCGCGGTTAGCGGGACCCACCGGGGAGCTGTTTTTT. Protein sequence: CASSSRLAGPTGELFF.

V is TRBV19 and J is TRBJ2-2; 7 positions agree with TRBD2. The junction had 15 bases not matched to a gene; V was cut back by 7 bases and J by 4 bases. In germline, CDR1 is LNHDA, CDR2 SQIVND (reference sequence). This CDR3 has 17 residues. CDR3: CASTPTSSHLRTGELFF. The CDR3 nucleotides read TGTGCCAGTACCCCGACTAGCTCACACCTTCGCACCGGGGAGCTGTTTTTT.

The chain joins TRBV7-2 to TRBJ2-7, with 7 bases lining up with TRBD1. Germline V gives CDR1 SGHTA, CDR2 FQGNSA. The CDR3 contains 15 residues. The V gene end was trimmed by 5 bases and the J gene end by 0 bases; junction bases not matched to a gene: 7. In nucleotides, the CDR3 is TGTGCCAGCAGCGTCCGGGACAGTACCTCCTACGAGCAGTACTTC. Its translation: CASSVRDSTSYEQYF.

The chain links TRBV6-5 to TRBJ1-3, with a possible D match to TRBD1 (6 bases). Germline V gene data show CDR1 as MNHEY and CDR2 as SVGAGI. Trimming cost V 10 bases and J 1 base, with 17 bases left between them. The CDR3 is made up of 15 amino acids. The CDR3 reads CATQVRGLSGNTIYF. CDR3 bases: TGTGCCACCCAGGTCAGGGGTTTGTCTGGAAACACCATATATTTT.

V is TRBV7-2 and J is TRBJ2-5; D uncertain. Germline V lookup: CDR1 SGHTA, CDR2 FQGNSA. The CDR3 length is 14 residues. V was clipped by 5 bases and J by 4 bases, with 14 bases between them. The CDR3 DNA sequence: TGTGCCAGCAGCCCTTCGAGGACGCTAGAGACCCAGTACTTC. Translating gives CASSPSRTLETQYF.

The chain has TRBV7-3 and TRBJ2-7; D tentatively reads TRBD1 or TRBD2 (5 bases each). V was shortened by 5 bases and J by 0 bases, with 17 bases between the two germline ends. The germline V gene has CDR1 SGHTA and CDR2 FQGTGA. The CDR3 covers 16 residues. The CDR3 DNA reads TGTGCCAGCAGCCACGGCCCGGGGACCGTCTCCTACGAGCAGTACTTC. Translated: CASSHGPGTVSYEQYF.

As to this clonotype: The final CDR3 position lacks the conserved phenylalanine or tryptophan, pointing to a likely read error. CDR3 loop: CASTPGGGDTEAFL. The CDR3 DNA is TGCGCCAGCACCCCGGGTGGGGGAGACACTGAAGCTTTCCTT. V gene TRBV5-1 combines with J gene TRBJ1-1, with a possible D match to TRBD1 (5 bases). The germline CDR1 and CDR2 sequences are SGHRS and YFSETQ. This CDR3 spans 14 amino acids. Trimming took 6 bases from V and 3 from J, leaving 15 bases between them.

This clonotype appeared a single time. A single base separates this from a much larger clone, so it may be a read error. The rearrangement links TRBV7-8 to TRBJ1-3; 11 positions match TRBD1. CDR1 is SGHVS, CDR2 FQNEAQ, per germline. The CDR3 has 16 residues. The CDR3 loop is CASSSPRGQGVNTLYF. The CDR3 region has the DNA TGTGCCAGCAGCTCACCTCGGGGACAGGGGGTAAACACCCTATATTTT.

Ten or more counts support this clonotype. The rearrangement uses TRBV10-3 and TRBJ1-5; 7 bases align to TRBD1. The V and J ends lost 6 bases and 4 bases, in that order; junction bases with no gene match: 3. CDR3 length: 13 residues. Germline lookup yields CDR1 ENHRY and CDR2 SYGVKD. CDR3 region: CAIRQGMNQPQHF. For the CDR3, the DNA is TGTGCCATCAGACAGGGGATGAATCAGCCCCAGCATTTT.

V usage is TRBV4-3 and J usage is TRBJ1-4; possible D gene TRBD1, 5 bases. The CDR3 is 15 residues long. V lost 3 bases to trimming and J lost 8 bases, with 16 bases between them. CDR1 and CDR2 from the germline V gene are LGHNA and YSLEER. CDR3 protein: CASSQGGVIGEKLFF. DNA for the CDR3: TGCGCCAGCAGCCAGGGAGGGGTTATCGGCGAAAAACTGTTTTTT.

The sample holds a few counts of this clonotype. One junction end disagrees with the germline gene, perhaps due to a read error. This chain connects TRBV5-5 to TRBJ1-3; a possible D gene is TRBD1 (5 bases). CDR3 length: 15 residues. CDR1 is SGHKS and CDR2 is YYEKEE in the germline V gene (reference sequence). The CDR3 DNA reads as TGCGCCAGCAGCCAAGGGGCATCCACTGGAAACACCATATATTTT. Amino acids: CASSQGASTGNTIYF.